The sequence of this TCR beta chain was determined in a study of regulatory T cells in long-lasting Graves disease (dated by TCRdb to the early 2020s). At the level of the whole study: Persistent Graves' disease was defined as persistently positive TSH receptor autoantibodies together with antithyroid drug treatment for over 5 years. The study was registered as a clinical trial and conducted in China. TCR sequencing covered some 13 persistent and approximately 20 newly diagnosed Graves' disease patients, about 35 samples in total. Persistent Graves' disease patients in the clinical cohort had taken antithyroid drugs for 9.5 to 13 years on average. This study used TCR sequencing and RNA sequencing of peripheral blood to compare persistent Graves' disease patients against newly diagnosed Graves' disease patients.

CDR1 and CDR2 are drawn from the germline V gene: MNHEY, SVGEGT. Counted from cysteine to phenylalanine, this CDR3 has 20 amino acids. Only the CDR3 DNA is retained, 60 bases long and in frame from the first base. Trimming removed 6 bases from V and 0 bases from J, leaving 29 bases between the germline ends. Library generation was performed with multiplex PCR. The sequencing machine was an Illumina HiSeq 4000. TCR beta libraries were built with iRepertoire HTBI primers and Arm-PCR amplification of CDR3 regions. PCR products were gel purified before sequencing. Per the authors' processing: Gene usage analysis of CDR3 amino acid clonotypes relied on the 60 or so TRBV and 12 to 15 TRBJ segments identified across samples. COPE and FqMerger were used to merge the filtered high-quality paired reads into contigs. BLAST was used to align contigs to IMGT TRBV, TRBD and TRBJ reference genes, with CDR3 defined following IMGT. Any clonotype with a frequency above 0.1% was classified as a highly expanded clone. Repertoire diversity was measured by Shannon entropy, and V-J evenness by the Gini coefficient. Clonotypes shared by more than one individual were considered public. The public reads were reprocessed in TCRdb via fastp at Q25 and MiXCR, keeping in-frame beta chains. Each CDR3 protein gets just one entry, which takes the most common genes and DNA from the rows behind it. The V and J calls, along with clone size, are taken from TCRdb and not from the paper's own processing. The sample table holds about 310,000 distinct CDR3 sequences, of which under 25% were seen once. Jointly, the top ten make up about 61% of the sample.

Turning to this clonotype: No antigen is known for it. Within one base of it there is no much larger clone, and no base qualities were kept.

According to the study, the label for this sample's time point signals: persistent/refractory GD, antithyroid drugs over 5 years with positive TRAb. For both TCR sequencing and RNA sequencing, RNA was extracted from PBMCs in TRIzol. The diagnosis of Graves' disease followed American Thyroid Association guidelines. The patients came from an endocrinology department in Xi'an, China. From each patient, 7.5 to 9.5 milliliters of peripheral blood was collected into an EDTA anticoagulant tube. Ficoll Paque Plus density gradient separation was used to isolate PBMCs, and no further T cell sorting was done. An Agilent 2100 Bioanalyzer and agarose gel were used to check RNA quality, while a NanoDrop 2000 measured RNA concentration. Summary of the overall study and its limitations: Preferential use of TRBV28, TRBJ1-2 and TRBJ2-5 was observed in persistent disease, whereas TRBV20-1 and TRBJ2-1 were favored in newly diagnosed disease. Sequencing and analysis were restricted to the TCR beta chain. Because the primary lesion, thyroid tissue, could not be accessed, the study looked at peripheral blood alone. Patients with persistent disease shared more public clonotypes (around 3,000) than newly diagnosed patients did (around 1,000). Compared with newly diagnosed patients, patients with persistent Graves' disease had lower TCR Shannon entropy and fewer highly expanded clones, which suggests clonal expansion. The authors noted that the small sample size was a limitation that may lower accuracy.

The receptor's source is a female donor with Graves disease. The V and J segments used are TRBV6-2 or TRBV6-3 and TRBJ2-5; the D gene is perhaps TRBD1 or TRBD2, each of them matching over 6 bases. The sequenced sample was peripheral blood mononuclear cells (PBMCs), obtained when the disease was refractory, from a patient treated with antithyroid drugs. The nucleotides read TGTGCCAGCAGCCCCCGATCTGCGGGGCTCGGGGGCCGTGACCAAGAGACCCAGTACTTC. This sequence encodes CASSPRSAGLGGRDQETQYF.